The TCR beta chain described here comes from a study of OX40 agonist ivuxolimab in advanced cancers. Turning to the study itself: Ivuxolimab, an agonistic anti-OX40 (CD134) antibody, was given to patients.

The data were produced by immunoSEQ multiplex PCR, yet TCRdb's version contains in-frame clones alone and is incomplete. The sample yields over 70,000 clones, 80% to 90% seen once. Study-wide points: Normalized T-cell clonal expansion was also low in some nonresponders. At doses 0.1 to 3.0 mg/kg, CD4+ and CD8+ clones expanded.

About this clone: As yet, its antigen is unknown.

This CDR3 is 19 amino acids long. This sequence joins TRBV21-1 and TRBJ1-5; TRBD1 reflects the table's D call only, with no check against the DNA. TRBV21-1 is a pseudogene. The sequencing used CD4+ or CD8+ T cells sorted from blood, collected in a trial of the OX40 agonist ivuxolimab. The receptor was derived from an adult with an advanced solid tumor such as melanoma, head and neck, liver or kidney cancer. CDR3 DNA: TGTGCCAGCATTACTATCATTTTCTCCCGTGGGCAGGGGAACCAGCCCCAGCATTTT. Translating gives CASITIIFSRGQGNQPQHF.